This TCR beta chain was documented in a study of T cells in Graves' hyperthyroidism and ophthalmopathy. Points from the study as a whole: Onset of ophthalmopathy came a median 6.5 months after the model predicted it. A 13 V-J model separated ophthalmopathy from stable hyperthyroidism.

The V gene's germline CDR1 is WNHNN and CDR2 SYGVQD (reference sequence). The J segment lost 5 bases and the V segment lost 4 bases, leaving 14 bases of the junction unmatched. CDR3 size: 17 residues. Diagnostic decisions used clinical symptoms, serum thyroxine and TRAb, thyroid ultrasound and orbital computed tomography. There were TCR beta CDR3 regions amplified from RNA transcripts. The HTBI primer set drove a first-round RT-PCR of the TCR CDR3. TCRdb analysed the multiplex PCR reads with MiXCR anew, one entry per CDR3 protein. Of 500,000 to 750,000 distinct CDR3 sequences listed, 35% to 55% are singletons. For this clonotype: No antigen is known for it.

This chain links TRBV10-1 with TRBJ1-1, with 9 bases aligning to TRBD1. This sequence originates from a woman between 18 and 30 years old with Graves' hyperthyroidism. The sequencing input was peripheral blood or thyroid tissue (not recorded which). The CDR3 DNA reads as TGCGCCAGCAGTGCGGGGGACAGGGTATTATTGAGGACTGAAGCTTTCTTT. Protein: CASSAGDRVLLRTEAFF.